This record covers a single T cell receptor beta chain. The antigen is unknown. The data belong to a study of CD8 T cells in ankylosing spondylitis. General study points: Existing reports had already noted some motif variants in reactive arthritis synovial fluid and blood. Clones tied to disease were said to be significantly enriched in matched ankylosing spondylitis synovial fluid. About 8 highly homologous variants formed a TCR beta motif that appeared characteristic of ankylosing spondylitis blood.

V was clipped by 3 bases and J by 5 bases, with 17 bases between them. In germline, CDR1 is SGHDT, CDR2 YYEEEE. This CDR3 is 16 amino acids long. TCRdb re-derived calls from the 5' RACE reads in MiXCR, one entry per CDR3 protein. Altogether around 23,000 distinct CDR3 sequences are present, roughly a sixth being singletons, with the ten largest covering around 28%. This receptor was taken from a male donor with ankylosing spondylitis or in good health (not recorded which). Sequenced: blood. The chain has TRBV5-6 and TRBJ2-2; D is possibly TRBD1 or TRBD2 (5 bases each). The CDR3 DNA follows: TGTGCCAGCAGCTCGGGCCGGGACCAAAGAACCGGGGAGCTGTTTTTT. Protein: CASSSGRDQRTGELFF.